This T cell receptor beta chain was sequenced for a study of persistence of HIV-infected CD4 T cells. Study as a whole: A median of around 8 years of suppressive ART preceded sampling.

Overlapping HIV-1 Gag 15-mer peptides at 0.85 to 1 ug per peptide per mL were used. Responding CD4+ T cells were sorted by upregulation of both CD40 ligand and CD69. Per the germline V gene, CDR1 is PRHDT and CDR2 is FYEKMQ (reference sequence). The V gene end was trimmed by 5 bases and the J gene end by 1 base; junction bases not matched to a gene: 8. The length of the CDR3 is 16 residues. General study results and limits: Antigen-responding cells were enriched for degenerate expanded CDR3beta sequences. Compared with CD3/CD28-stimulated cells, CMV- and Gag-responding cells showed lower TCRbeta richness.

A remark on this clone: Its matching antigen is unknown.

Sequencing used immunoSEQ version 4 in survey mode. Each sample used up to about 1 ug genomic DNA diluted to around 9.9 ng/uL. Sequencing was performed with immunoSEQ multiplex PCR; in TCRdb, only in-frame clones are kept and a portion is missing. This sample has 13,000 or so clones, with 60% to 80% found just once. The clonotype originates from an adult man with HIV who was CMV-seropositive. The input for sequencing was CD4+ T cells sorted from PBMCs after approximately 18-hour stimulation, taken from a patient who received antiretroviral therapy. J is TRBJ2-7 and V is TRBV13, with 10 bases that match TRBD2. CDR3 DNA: TGTGCCAGCAGCCTCCGGACTAGCGGACCTTCCTACGAGCAGTACTTC. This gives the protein CASSLRTSGPSYEQYF.